Described below is a single T cell receptor (beta chain) sequence and its context. The assay was immunoSEQ multiplex PCR, and TCRdb's table has in-frame clones only and misses some. Of some 51,000 clones in the sample, roughly 94% were seen once. This CDR3 is built from 16 residues. The V gene's germline CDR1 is MNHEY and CDR2 SMNVEV (reference sequence). Trimming removed 4 bases at V and 3 bases at J, with 16 bases between. This record belongs to a study of T cell changes during pregnancy in multiple sclerosis. This specimen was CD4+ T cells from peripheral blood mononuclear cells, taken in the second trimester of pregnancy. The rearrangement links TRBV27 to TRBJ1-5; perhaps TRBD1 as D (6 bases). The sequence came from a female donor with multiple sclerosis, enrolled in a pregnancy study. CDR3 sequence (DNA): TGTGCCAGCAGTTATCGAGGACAGCCTTACAATCAGCCCCAGCATTTT. Amino acids: CASSYRGQPYNQPQHF.